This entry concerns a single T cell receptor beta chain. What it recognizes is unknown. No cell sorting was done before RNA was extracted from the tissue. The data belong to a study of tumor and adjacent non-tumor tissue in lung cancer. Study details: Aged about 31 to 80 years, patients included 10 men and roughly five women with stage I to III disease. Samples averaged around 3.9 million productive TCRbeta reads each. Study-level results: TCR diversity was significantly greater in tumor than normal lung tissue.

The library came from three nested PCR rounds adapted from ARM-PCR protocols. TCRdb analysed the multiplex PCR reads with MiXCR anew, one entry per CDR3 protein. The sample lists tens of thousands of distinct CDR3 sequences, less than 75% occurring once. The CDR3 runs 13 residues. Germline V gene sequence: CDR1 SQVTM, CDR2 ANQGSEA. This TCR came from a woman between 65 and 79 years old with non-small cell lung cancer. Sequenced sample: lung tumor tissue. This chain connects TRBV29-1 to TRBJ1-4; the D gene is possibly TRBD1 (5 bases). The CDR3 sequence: CNIGGGSNEKLFF. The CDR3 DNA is TGCAACATTGGGGGGGGGAGTAATGAAAAACTGTTTTTT.